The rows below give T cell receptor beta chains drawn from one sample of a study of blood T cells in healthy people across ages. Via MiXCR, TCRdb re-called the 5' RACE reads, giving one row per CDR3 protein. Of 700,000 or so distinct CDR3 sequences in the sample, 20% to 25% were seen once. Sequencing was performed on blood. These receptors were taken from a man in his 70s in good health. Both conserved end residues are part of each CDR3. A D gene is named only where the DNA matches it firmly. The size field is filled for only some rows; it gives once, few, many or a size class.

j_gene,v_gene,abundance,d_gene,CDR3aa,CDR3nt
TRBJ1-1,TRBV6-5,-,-,CASSTNRVWSTEAFF,TGTGCCAGCAGTACAAACAGGGTGTGGAGCACTGAAGCTTTCTTT
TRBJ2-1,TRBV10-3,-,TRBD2,CAISESYLGTSASNEQFF,TGTGCCATCAGTGAGTCATATTTGGGGACTAGCGCCTCCAATGAGCAGTTCTTC
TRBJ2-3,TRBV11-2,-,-,CASSLRGGVNTDTQYF,TGTGCCAGCAGCCTTCGAGGGGGGGTTAACACAGATACGCAGTATTTT
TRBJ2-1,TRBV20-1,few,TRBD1,CSARGGQLNNEQFF,TGCAGTGCTAGAGGGGGACAGCTAAACAATGAGCAGTTCTTC
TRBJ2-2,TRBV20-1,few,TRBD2,CSADGGARTGELFF,TGCAGTGCAGACGGGGGGGCCAGAACCGGGGAGCTGTTTTTT
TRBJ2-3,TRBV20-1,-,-,CSARFALTTDTQYF,TGCAGTGCTAGGTTCGCCCTTACCACAGATACGCAGTATTTT
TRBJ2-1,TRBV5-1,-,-,CASSLDRPVSSYNEQFF,TGCGCCAGCAGCTTGGACCGACCAGTAAGCTCCTACAATGAGCAGTTCTTC
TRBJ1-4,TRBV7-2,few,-,CASSFPGIEKEKLFF,TGTGCCAGCAGCTTCCCCGGCATAGAGAAAGAAAAACTGTTTTTT
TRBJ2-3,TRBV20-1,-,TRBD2,CSARDSGGASTDTQYF,TGCAGTGCTAGAGATAGCGGGGGGGCCAGTACAGATACGCAGTATTTT
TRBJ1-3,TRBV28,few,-,CASSLLFPAGNTIYF,TGTGCCAGCAGTTTATTGTTCCCGGCTGGAAACACCATATATTTT